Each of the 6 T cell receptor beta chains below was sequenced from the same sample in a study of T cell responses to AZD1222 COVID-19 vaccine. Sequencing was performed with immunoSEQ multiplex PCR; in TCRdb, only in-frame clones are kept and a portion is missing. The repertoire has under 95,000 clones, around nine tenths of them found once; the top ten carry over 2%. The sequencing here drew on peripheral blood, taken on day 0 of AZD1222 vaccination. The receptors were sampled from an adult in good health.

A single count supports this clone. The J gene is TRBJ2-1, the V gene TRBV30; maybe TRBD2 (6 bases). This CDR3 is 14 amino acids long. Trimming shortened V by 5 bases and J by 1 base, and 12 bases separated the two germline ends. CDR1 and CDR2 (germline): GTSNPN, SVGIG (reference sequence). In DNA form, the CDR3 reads TGTGCCTGGGTGGGGAGCGGGTCCTACAATGAGCAGTTCTTC. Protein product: CAWVGSGSYNEQFF.

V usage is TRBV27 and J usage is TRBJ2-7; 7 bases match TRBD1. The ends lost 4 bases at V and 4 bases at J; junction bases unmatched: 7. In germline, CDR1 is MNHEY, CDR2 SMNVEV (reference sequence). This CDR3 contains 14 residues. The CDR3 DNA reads TGTGCCAGCAGTTCCAGCGACAGGGCGTACGAGCAGTACTTC. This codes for CASSSSDRAYEQYF.

The CDR3 region is CASSLGRQGNTEAFF. CDR3 coding DNA: TGTGCCAGCAGCTTAGGGAGACAGGGGAACACTGAAGCTTTCTTT. The V gene is TRBV11-2, the J gene TRBJ1-1; 7 bases match TRBD1. With V trimmed by 1 base and J by 1 base, 3 bases remained unmatched. CDR1 is SGHAT and CDR2 is FQNNGV in the germline V gene. This CDR3 comprises 15 residues.

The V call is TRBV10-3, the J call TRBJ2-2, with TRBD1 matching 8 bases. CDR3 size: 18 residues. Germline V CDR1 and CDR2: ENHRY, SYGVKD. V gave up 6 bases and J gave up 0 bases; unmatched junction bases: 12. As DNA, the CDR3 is TGTGCCATCAGGACTTCGACAGGGGACGGGACGAACACCGGGGAGCTGTTTTTT. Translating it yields CAIRTSTGDGTNTGELFF.

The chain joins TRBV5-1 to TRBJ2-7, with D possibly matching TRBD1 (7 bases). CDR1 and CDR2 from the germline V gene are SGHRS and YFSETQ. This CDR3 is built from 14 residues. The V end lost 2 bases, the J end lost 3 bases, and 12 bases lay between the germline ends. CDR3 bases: TGCGCCAGCAGCTTATCCCAGGGGGGCTACGAGCAGTACTTC. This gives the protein CASSLSQGGYEQYF. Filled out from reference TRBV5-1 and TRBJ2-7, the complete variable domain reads KAGVTQTPRYLIKTRGQQVTLSCSPISGHRSVSWYQQTPGQGLQFLFEYFSETQRNKGNFPGRFSGRQFSNSRSEMNVSTLELGDSALYLCASSLSQGGYEQYFGPGTRLTVT.

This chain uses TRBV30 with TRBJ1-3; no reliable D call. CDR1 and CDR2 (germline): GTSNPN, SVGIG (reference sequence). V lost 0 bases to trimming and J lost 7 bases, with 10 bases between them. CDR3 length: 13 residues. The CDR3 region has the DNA TGTGCCTGGAGTGTACAAATTGGGAACACCATATATTTT. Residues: CAWSVQIGNTIYF.